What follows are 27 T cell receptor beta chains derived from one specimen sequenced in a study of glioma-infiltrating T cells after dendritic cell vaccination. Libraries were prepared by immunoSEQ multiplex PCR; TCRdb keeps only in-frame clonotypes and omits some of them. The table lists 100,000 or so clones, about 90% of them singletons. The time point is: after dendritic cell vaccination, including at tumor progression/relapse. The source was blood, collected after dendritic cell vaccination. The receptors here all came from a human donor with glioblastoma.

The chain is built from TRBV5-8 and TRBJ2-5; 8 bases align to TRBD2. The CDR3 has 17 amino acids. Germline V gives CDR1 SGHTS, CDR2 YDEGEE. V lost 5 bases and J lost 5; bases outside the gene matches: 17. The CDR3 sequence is CASRLGPGGLGSETQYF. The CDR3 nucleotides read TGTGCCAGCAGATTAGGACCCGGGGGACTAGGTTCCGAGACCCAGTACTTC. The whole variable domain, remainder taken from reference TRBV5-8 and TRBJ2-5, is EAGVTQSPTHLIKTRGQQATLRCSPISGHTSVYWYQQALGLGLQFLLWYDEGEERNRGNFPPRFSGRQFPNYSSELNVNALELEDSALYLCASRLGPGGLGSETQYFGPGTRLLVL.

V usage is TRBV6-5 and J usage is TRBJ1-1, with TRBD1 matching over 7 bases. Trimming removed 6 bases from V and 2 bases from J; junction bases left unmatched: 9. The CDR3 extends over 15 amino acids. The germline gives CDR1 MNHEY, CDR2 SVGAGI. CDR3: CASRPTGTANTEAFF. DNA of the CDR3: TGTGCCAGCAGACCAACCGGGACAGCCAACACTGAAGCTTTCTTT.

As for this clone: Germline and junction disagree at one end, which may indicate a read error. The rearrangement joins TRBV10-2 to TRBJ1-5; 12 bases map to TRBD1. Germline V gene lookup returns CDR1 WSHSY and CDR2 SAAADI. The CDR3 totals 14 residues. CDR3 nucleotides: TGCGCCAGCATGGGGACAGGGGGCAACCAGCCCCAGCATTTT. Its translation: CASMGTGGNQPQHF.

CDR3 sequence reads: CASSYRGDTQYF. CDR3 nucleotide sequence: TGTGCCAGCAGTTACAGGGGAGATACGCAGTATTTT. The V call is TRBV2, the J call TRBJ2-3, with TRBD1 identical over 7 bases. Germline V gives CDR1 SNHLY, CDR2 FYNNEI. The CDR3 sequence is 12 residues long. V was clipped by 5 bases and J by 5 bases; unmatched bases: 1.

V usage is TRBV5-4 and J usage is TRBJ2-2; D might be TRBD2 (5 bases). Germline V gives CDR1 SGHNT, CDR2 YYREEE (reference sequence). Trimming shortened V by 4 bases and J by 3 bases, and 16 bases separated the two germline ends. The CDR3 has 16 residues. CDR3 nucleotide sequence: TGTGCCAGCAGCGGAGAATGGGCAGCGGACACCGGGGAGCTGTTTTTT. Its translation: CASSGEWAADTGELFF.

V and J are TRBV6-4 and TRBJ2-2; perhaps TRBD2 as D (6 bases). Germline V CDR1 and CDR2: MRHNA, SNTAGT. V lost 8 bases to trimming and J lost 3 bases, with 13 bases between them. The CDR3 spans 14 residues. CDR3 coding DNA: TGTGCCAGCGCCCGGGAGATAGACACCGGGGAGCTGTTTTTT. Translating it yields CASAREIDTGELFF.

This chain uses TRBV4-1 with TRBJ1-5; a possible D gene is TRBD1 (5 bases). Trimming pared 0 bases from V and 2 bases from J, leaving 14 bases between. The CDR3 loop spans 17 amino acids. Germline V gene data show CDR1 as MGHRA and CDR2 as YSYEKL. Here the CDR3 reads CASSQEGAGGGNQPQHF. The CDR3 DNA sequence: TGCGCCAGCAGCCAAGAGGGTGCGGGGGGGGGCAATCAGCCCCAGCATTTT.

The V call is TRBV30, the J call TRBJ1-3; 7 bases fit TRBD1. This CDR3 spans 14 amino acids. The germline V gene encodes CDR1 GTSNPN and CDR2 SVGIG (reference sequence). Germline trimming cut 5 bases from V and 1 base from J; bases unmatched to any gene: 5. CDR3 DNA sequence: TGTGCCTGGGGCGGACAGGAATCTGGAAACACCATATATTTT. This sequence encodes CAWGGQESGNTIYF.

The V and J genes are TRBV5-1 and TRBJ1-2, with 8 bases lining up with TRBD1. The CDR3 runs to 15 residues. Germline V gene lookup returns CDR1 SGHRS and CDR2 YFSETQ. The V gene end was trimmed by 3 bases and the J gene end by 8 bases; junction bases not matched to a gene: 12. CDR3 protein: CASSSWTGPGYGYTF. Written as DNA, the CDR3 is TGCGCCAGCAGCTCATGGACAGGGCCGGGGTACGGCTACACCTTC.

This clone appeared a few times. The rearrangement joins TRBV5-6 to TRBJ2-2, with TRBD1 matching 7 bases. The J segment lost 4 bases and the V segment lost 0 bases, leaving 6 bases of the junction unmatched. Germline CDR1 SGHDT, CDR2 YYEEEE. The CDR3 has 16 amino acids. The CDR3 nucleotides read TGTGCCAGCAGCTTGGCCGACAGGGAGCCCACCGGGGAGCTGTTTTTT. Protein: CASSLADREPTGELFF. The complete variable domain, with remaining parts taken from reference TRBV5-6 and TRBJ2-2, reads DAGVTQSPTHLIKTRGQQVTLRCSPKSGHDTVSWYQQALGQGPQFIFQYYEEEERQRGNFPDRFSGHQFPNYSSELNVNALLLGDSALYLCASSLADREPTGELFFGEGSRLTVL.

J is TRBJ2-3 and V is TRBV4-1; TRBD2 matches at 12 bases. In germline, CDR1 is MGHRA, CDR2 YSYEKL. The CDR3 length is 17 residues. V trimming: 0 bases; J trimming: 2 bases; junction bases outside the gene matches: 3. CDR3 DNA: TGCGCCAGCAGCCAAGAGACTAGCGGGGGATTCACAGATACGCAGTATTTT. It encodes CASSQETSGGFTDTQYF.

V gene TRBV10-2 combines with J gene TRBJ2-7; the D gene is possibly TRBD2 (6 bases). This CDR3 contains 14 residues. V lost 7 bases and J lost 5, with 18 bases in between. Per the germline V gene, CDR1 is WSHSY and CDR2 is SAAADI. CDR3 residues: CASNSGRESDEQYF. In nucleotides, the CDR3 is TGCGCCAGCAACTCGGGTCGGGAGTCAGACGAGCAGTACTTC.

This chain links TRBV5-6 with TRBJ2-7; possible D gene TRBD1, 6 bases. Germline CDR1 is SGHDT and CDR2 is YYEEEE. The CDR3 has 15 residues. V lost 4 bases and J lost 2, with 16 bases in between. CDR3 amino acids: CASSLTGTPPYEQYF. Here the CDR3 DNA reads TGTGCCAGCAGCCTGACCGGGACACCTCCCTACGAGCAGTACTTC.

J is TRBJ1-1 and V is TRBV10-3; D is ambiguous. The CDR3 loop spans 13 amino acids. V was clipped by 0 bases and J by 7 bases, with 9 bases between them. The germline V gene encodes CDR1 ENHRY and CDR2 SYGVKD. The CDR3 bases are TGTGCCATCAGTGAGTCGATTATAGATGAAGCTTTCTTT. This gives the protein CAISESIIDEAFF.

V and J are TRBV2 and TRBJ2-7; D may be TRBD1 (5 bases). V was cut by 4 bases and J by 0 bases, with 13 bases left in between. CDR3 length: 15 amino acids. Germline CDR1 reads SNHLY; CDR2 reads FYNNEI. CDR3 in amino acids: CASSGGMASSYEQYF. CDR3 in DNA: TGTGCCAGCAGTGGGGGCATGGCCTCCTCCTACGAGCAGTACTTC.

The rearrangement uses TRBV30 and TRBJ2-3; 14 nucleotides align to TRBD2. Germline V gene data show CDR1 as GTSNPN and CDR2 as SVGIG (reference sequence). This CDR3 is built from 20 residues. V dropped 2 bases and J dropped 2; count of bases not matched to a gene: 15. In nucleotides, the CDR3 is TGTGCCTGGAGTTTATGGACCGGGACTAGCGGGAGTGGGCTCACAGATACGCAGTATTTT. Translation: CAWSLWTGTSGSGLTDTQYF.

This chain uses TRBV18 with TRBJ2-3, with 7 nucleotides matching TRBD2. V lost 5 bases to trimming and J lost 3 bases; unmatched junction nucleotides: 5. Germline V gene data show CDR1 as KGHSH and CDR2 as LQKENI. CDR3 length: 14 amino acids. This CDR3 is CASSSGAGTDTQYF. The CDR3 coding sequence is TGTGCCAGCTCAAGCGGGGCGGGTACAGATACGCAGTATTTT.

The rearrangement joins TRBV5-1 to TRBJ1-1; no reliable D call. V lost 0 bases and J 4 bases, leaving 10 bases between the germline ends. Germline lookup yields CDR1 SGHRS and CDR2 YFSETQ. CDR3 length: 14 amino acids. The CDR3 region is CASSLDAGSTEAFF. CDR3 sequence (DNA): TGCGCCAGCAGCTTGGACGCGGGAAGCACTGAAGCTTTCTTT. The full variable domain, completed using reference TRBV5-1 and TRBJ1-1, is KAGVTQTPRYLIKTRGQQVTLSCSPISGHRSVSWYQQTPGQGLQFLFEYFSETQRNKGNFPGRFSGRQFSNSRSEMNVSTLELGDSALYLCASSLDAGSTEAFFGQGTRLTVV.

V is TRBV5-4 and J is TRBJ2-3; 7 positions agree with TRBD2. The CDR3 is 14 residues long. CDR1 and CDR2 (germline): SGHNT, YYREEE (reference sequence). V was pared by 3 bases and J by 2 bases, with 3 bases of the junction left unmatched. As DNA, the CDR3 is TGTGCCAGCAGCTCGCGGGGGTTCACAGATACGCAGTATTTT. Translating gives CASSSRGFTDTQYF.

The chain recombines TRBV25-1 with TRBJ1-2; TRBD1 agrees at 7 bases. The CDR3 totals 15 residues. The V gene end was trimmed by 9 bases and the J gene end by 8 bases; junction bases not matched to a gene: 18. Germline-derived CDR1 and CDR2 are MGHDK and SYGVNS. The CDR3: CARAPPAGGRGGYTF. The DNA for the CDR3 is TGTGCCAGAGCTCCCCCGGCAGGGGGTAGAGGAGGCTACACCTTC.

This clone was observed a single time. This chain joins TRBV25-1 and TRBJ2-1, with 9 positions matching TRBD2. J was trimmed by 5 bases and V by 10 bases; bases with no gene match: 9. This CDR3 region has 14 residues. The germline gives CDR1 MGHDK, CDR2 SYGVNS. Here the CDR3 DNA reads TGTGCCACCGAGCGTCCTAGCGGGGACAATGAGCAGTTCTTC. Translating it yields CATERPSGDNEQFF. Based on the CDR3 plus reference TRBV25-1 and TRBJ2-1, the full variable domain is EADIYQTPRYLVIGTGKKITLECSQTMGHDKMYWYQQDPGMELHLIHYSYGVNSTEKGDLSSESTVSRIRTEHFPLTLESARPSHTSQYLCATERPSGDNEQFFGPGTRLTVL.

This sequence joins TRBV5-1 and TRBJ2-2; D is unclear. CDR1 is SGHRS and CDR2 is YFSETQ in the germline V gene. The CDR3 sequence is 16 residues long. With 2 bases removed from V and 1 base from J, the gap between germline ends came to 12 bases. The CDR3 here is CASSFSFGGNTGELFF. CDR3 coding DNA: TGCGCCAGCAGCTTCTCCTTCGGCGGGAACACCGGGGAGCTGTTTTTT.

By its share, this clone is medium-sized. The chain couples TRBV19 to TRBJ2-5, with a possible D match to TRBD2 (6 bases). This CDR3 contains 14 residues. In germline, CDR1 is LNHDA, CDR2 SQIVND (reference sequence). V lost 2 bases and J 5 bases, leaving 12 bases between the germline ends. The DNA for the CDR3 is TGTGCCAGTAGTATACTGGGGGAGGCGGAGACCCAGTACTTC. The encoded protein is CASSILGEAETQYF.

Here the CDR3 DNA reads TGCAGTGCTAGATCCGACACTGAAGCTTTCTTT. This translates into CSARSDTEAFF. The chain links TRBV20-1 to TRBJ1-1; D ambiguous. Trimming stripped 2 bases from V and 3 bases from J, with 4 bases between. The CDR3 contains 11 residues. Germline CDR1 reads DFQATT; CDR2 reads SNEGSKA (reference sequence).

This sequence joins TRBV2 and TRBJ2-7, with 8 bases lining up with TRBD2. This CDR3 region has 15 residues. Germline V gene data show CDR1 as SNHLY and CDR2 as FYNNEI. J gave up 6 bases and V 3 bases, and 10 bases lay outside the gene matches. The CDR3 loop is CASSEGRSGSREQYF. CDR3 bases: TGTGCCAGCAGTGAGGGCCGGAGCGGGAGTCGCGAGCAGTACTTC.

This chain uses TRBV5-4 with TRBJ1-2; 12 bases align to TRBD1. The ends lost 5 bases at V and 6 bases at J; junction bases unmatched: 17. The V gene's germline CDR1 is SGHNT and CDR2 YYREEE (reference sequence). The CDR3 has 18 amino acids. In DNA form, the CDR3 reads TGTGCCAGCAGTCGAGACTTTGTGGGGGGACAGGGGGCAGATGGCTACACCTTC. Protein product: CASSRDFVGGQGADGYTF.

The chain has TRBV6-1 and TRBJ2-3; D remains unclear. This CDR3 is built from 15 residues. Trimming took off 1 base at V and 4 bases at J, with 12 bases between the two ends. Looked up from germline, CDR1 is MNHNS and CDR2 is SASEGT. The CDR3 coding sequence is TGTGCCAGCAGTGAAGGAGAGGCCGGCTCAGATACGCAGTATTTT. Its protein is CASSEGEAGSDTQYF.